These 10 T cell receptor beta chains originate from one sample sequenced in a study of PD-1 blockade in classical Hodgkin lymphoma. Time point described: cycle 4 day 1 (C4D1), after more than five weeks of nivolumab. Patients all relapsed after autologous stem cell transplantation, and there was variation in brentuximab vedotin exposure. Magnetic negative selection was used to purify CD4+ T cells from PBMCs that had been thawed. Assay: immunoSEQ multiplex PCR; the TCRdb copy retains only in-frame clones and omits some. The profile shows around 31,000 clones, about 88% of them singletons. Source: CD4+ T cells from blood, taken before the fourth cycle of nivolumab. The receptors originated from a human donor with classical Hodgkin lymphoma.

The chain joins TRBV7-2 to TRBJ1-1; TRBD1 is a possible D gene (5 bases). CDR3 length: 13 amino acids. Trimming took 1 base from V and 3 from J, leaving 6 bases between them. Germline-derived CDR1 and CDR2 are SGHTA and FQGNSA. CDR3 in amino acids: CASSLGDYTEAFF. CDR3 nucleotides: TGTGCCAGCAGCTTAGGGGACTACACTGAAGCTTTCTTT.

This sequence joins TRBV30 and TRBJ1-3, with D hard to call. V lost 6 bases and J 0 bases, leaving 6 bases between the germline ends. The V gene's germline CDR1 is GTSNPN and CDR2 SVGIG (reference sequence). The CDR3 has 12 residues. CDR3 bases: TGTGCCTGTAGTAGCTCTGGAAACACCATATATTTT. It is translated as CACSSSGNTIYF.

The chain is built from TRBV7-2 and TRBJ1-1, with D tentatively TRBD1 (5 bases). V lost 1 base and J lost 2, with 8 bases in between. The CDR3 is made up of 14 amino acids. Germline V gene lookup returns CDR1 SGHTA and CDR2 FQGNSA. The CDR3 nucleotides read TGTGCCAGCAGCTTAGTCCAGGGCAACACTGAAGCTTTCTTT. Translated, it gives CASSLVQGNTEAFF.

This chain connects TRBV5-1 to TRBJ2-1, with TRBD2 as a possible D gene (7 bases). Germline assignment: CDR1 SGHRS and CDR2 YFSETQ. The ends were cut back, 5 bases at V and 8 bases at J, with 17 bases in the middle. CDR3 size: 14 residues. CDR3 amino acids: CASSRWGGKDEQFF. CDR3 DNA sequence: TGCGCCAGCAGTAGGTGGGGGGGCAAGGATGAGCAGTTCTTC.

The chain joins TRBV5-6 to TRBJ2-7, with 7 bases identical to TRBD2. The CDR3 extends over 13 amino acids. Germline lookup yields CDR1 SGHDT and CDR2 YYEEEE. V dropped 4 bases and J dropped 3; count of bases not matched to a gene: 4. CDR3 sequence reads: CASSVGLVYEQYF. CDR3 bases: TGTGCCAGCAGCGTCGGACTAGTCTACGAGCAGTACTTC.

The chain joins TRBV6-8 to TRBJ2-3; 7 bases map to TRBD1. This CDR3 contains 13 residues. J lost 6 bases, V lost 2 bases, and 2 bases had no gene match. Germline CDR1 is MNHGY and CDR2 is SAAAGT. This CDR3 reads CASSYPQGDTQYF. CDR3 coding DNA: TGTGCCAGCAGTTACCCACAGGGGGATACGCAGTATTTT.

V gene TRBV11-3 combines with J gene TRBJ2-5; D is unresolved. Germline V gene sequence: CDR1 SGHNT, CDR2 YENEEA. The CDR3 has 13 residues. The V and J ends lost 0 bases and 5 bases respectively, with 7 bases between them. The CDR3 region is CASSLDLGETQYF. The CDR3 nucleotides are TGTGCCAGCAGCTTAGATCTAGGCGAGACCCAGTACTTC.

This chain links TRBV7-3 with TRBJ1-6; D is uncertain. The CDR3 runs to 15 residues. V lost 1 base to trimming and J lost 7 bases, with 11 bases between them. Per germline, CDR1 SGHTA and CDR2 FQGTGA. For the CDR3, the DNA is TGTGCCAGCAGCTTAATAGGGCCGTCCAATTCACCCCTCCACTTT. Encoded protein: CASSLIGPSNSPLHF.

The chain joins TRBV19 to TRBJ2-7; TRBD1 agrees at 9 bases. This CDR3 contains 16 residues. Germline CDR1 reads LNHDA; CDR2 reads SQIVND (reference sequence). The J segment lost 4 bases and the V segment lost 6 bases, leaving 13 bases of the junction unmatched. For the CDR3, the DNA is TGTGCCAGTAGCGGCGTGCCGGGACAGGGCCAATACGAGCAGTACTTC. This translates into CASSGVPGQGQYEQYF.

V gene TRBV7-2 combines with J gene TRBJ2-1, with D possibly being TRBD1 or TRBD2 (5 bases each). CDR1 SGHTA and CDR2 FQGNSA come from the germline V gene. The CDR3 is 14 amino acids. V lost 4 bases and J 4 bases, leaving 11 bases between the germline ends. The CDR3 nucleotides read TGTGCCAGCAGCTCTGGGGGTCTATACAATGAGCAGTTCTTC. Residues: CASSSGGLYNEQFF.